Sequencing of this TCR beta chain was carried out in a study of metastatic and nonmetastatic thyroid tumors. Study context: Repertoires from blood and tumor or nodule tissue of malignant and benign thyroid patients were compared.

As originally analysed: Clinicopathological groups supplied CDR3 differences that were used to build a distant-metastasis classifier for papillary thyroid cancer. MiXCR re-clonotyped the PCR reads for TCRdb. The V and J calls reflect TCRdb's pipeline rather than the authors' work. The data contain approximately 6,000 clones, 25% to 30% of them singletons. This clone is medium-sized within its sample. All patients were untreated before thyroid surgery. The CDR3 extends over 15 amino acids. Germline V gene sequence: CDR1 MDHEN, CDR2 SYDVKM. The junction had 12 bases not matched to a gene; V was cut back by 6 bases and J by 5 bases.

The clonotype comes from a female donor with papillary thyroid cancer or a benign thyroid nodule (not recorded which). Some clones in this sample may be carry-over from other donors' samples. The V and J genes are TRBV28 and TRBJ2-7; 8 nucleotides align to TRBD2. Sequenced sample: adjacent normal tissue. In DNA, the CDR3 is TGTGCCAGCAGCCGGGAATCAGCGGGAGTAGACGAGCAGTACTTC. Translated: CASSRESAGVDEQYF.